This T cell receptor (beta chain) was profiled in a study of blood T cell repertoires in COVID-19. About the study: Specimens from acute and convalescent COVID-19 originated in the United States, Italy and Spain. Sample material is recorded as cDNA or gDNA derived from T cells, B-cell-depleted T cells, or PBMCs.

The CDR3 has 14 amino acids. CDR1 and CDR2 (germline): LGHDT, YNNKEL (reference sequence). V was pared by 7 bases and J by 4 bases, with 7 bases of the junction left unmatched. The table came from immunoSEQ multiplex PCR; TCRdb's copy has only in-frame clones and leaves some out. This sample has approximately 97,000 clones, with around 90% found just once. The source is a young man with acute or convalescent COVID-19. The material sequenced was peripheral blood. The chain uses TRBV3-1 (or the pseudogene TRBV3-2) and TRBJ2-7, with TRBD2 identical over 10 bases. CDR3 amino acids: CASTLAGVTYEQYF. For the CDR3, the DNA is TGTGCCAGCACTCTAGCGGGGGTAACATACGAGCAGTACTTC.